This T cell receptor (beta chain) was identified during a study of blood T cell repertoires in COVID-19. Overall study context: COVID-19 samples, acute and convalescent, were from the United States, Italy and Spain. From T cells, B-cell-depleted T cells, or PBMCs came the material, which was cDNA or gDNA.

Enrolled during active infection, Seattle patients were then followed longitudinally. In the authors' methods: Amplifying reference gene primers gave estimates of nucleated cell counts. Sequencing used immunoSEQ multiplex PCR; TCRdb keeps in-frame clones, though not all of them. V and J calls and clone size are as listed in that table; D and trimming were resolved from the DNA. The sample contains 200,000 to 250,000 clones, about 82% of which appear only once. V was trimmed by 2 bases and J by 2 bases, leaving 7 bases between them. The CDR3 covers 13 residues. Looked up from germline, CDR1 is SGHTA and CDR2 is FQGNSA.

This sequence was found in a woman aged 80 or over with COVID-19, enrolled during active disease. The chain carries TRBV7-2 and TRBJ2-7; D gene uncertain. The sequenced sample consisted of peripheral blood. CDR3 bases: TGTGCCAGCAGCTTACGGGTTACCTACGAGCAGTACTTC. Translation: CASSLRVTYEQYF.